The 25 T cell receptor beta chains reported below all come from one sample, sequenced in a study of PD-L1 blockade in urothelial cancer. Generated by immunoSEQ multiplex PCR, the TCRdb table keeps only in-frame clones and is missing some. The table includes about 95,000 clones, more than 75% detected once. Time point specified: pretreatment peripheral blood. The sequencing here drew on PBMCs, taken around atezolizumab (anti-PD-L1) treatment. All receptors come from a man between 60 and 75 years old with urothelial cancer.

J is TRBJ1-4 and V is TRBV11-2, with 7 bases matching TRBD1. This CDR3 contains 17 residues. V shed 5 bases, J shed 5 bases, and the junction held 14 bases outside the gene matches. Germline CDR1 SGHAT, CDR2 FQNNGV. The CDR3 region is CASSPATGWDINEKLFF. The CDR3 coding sequence is TGTGCCAGCAGCCCTGCGACAGGGTGGGACATAAATGAAAAACTGTTTTTT.

This chain joins TRBV7-2 and TRBJ1-5; a possible D gene is TRBD1 (6 bases). The germline CDR1 and CDR2 sequences are SGHTA and FQGNSA. The CDR3 extends over 16 amino acids. The V end was cut by 2 bases, the J end by 0 bases, with 11 bases between. The CDR3: CASSLSGADSNQPQHF. CDR3 in DNA: TGTGCCAGCAGCTTATCAGGGGCTGATAGCAATCAGCCCCAGCATTTT.

The V and J genes are TRBV30 and TRBJ2-7, with D possibly being TRBD2 (5 bases). The CDR3 is made up of 12 amino acids. Germline values: CDR1 GTSNPN, CDR2 SVGIG (reference sequence). Deletions cut 2 bases from V and 5 bases from J, with 10 bases between. The CDR3 protein is CAWSSTSHEQYF. In nucleotides, the CDR3 is TGTGCCTGGAGTAGTACTAGTCACGAGCAGTACTTC.

The rearrangement uses TRBV6-5 and TRBJ2-3; 12 bases agree with TRBD1. V lost 6 bases and J lost 14; bases outside the gene matches: 15. The CDR3 contains 15 residues. From germline, CDR1 is MNHEY and CDR2 SVGAGI. The CDR3 bases are TGTGCCAGCAGGCCGGCCGGGACAGGGGGCGCAATAAGGTATTTT. Translated: CASRPAGTGGAIRYF.

A few counts support this clone. The chain employs TRBV28 and TRBJ1-4; a weak D match, TRBD1 (5 bases). Trimming removed 2 bases at V and 3 bases at J, with 10 bases between. Germline V gives CDR1 MDHEN, CDR2 SYDVKM. The CDR3 contains 15 residues. The CDR3 sequence is CASSLSGAPNEKLFF. CDR3 DNA: TGTGCCAGCAGTTTAAGTGGGGCGCCTAATGAAAAACTGTTTTTT.

The chain joins TRBV6-1 to TRBJ2-7; D is unresolved. The CDR3 sequence is 12 residues long. The ends were cut back, 6 bases at V and 4 bases at J, with 10 bases in the middle. Germline V gene lookup returns CDR1 MNHNS and CDR2 SASEGT. CDR3 protein: CASRVASYEQYF. The CDR3 nucleotides are TGTGCCAGCAGGGTGGCATCATACGAGCAGTACTTC.

The chain carries TRBV19 and TRBJ1-2; 8 bases are shared with TRBD1. The trim removed 5 bases at V and 4 bases at J, leaving 6 bases unmatched. This CDR3 has 14 amino acids. Germline V CDR1 and CDR2: LNHDA, SQIVND (reference sequence). The CDR3 sequence is CASSVTGVSYGYTF. In DNA, the CDR3 is TGTGCCAGTAGTGTGACAGGGGTTAGCTATGGCTACACCTTC.

The CDR3 loop is CASSLVGSSYNSPLHF. The CDR3 DNA follows: TGTGCCAGCAGCTTAGTGGGGAGCTCCTATAATTCACCCCTCCACTTT. The J gene is TRBJ1-6, the V gene TRBV11-3; no clear D. The CDR3 has 16 residues. V dropped 1 base and J dropped 0 bases, with 7 bases sitting between them. Germline-derived CDR1 and CDR2 are SGHNT and YENEEA.

V gene TRBV19 combines with J gene TRBJ2-2; 10 bases are a match to TRBD2. The CDR3 covers 16 residues. Germline CDR1 and CDR2: LNHDA and SQIVND (reference sequence). Trimming took 5 bases from V and 3 from J; bases not matched to a gene: 6. The CDR3 spells CASSGWTSGDTGELFF. The CDR3 nucleotides read TGTGCCAGTAGTGGATGGACTAGCGGAGACACCGGGGAGCTGTTTTTT.

The chain couples TRBV7-8 to TRBJ2-1; D is perhaps TRBD2 (5 bases). Per germline, CDR1 SGHVS and CDR2 FQNEAQ. This CDR3 comprises 15 residues. V was pared by 5 bases and J by 2 bases, with 13 bases between. This chain's CDR3 is CASSLLAPPYNEQFF. Written as DNA, the CDR3 is TGTGCCAGCAGCCTCCTAGCCCCCCCCTACAATGAGCAGTTCTTC.

In this sample, this clone turned up a few times. The rearrangement uses TRBV30 and TRBJ1-2; the D gene is possibly TRBD1 (5 bases). The germline CDR1 and CDR2 sequences are GTSNPN and SVGIG (reference sequence). Trimming removed 0 bases from V and 8 bases from J, with 10 bases in between. This CDR3 is 12 amino acids long. The CDR3 DNA follows: TGTGCCTGGAGTGTTCGGGGGGGAGGCTACACCTTC. Translating it yields CAWSVRGGGYTF.

The J gene is TRBJ2-7, the V gene TRBV5-1, with 7 bases lining up with TRBD2. The CDR3 contains 18 residues. Germline CDR1 and CDR2: SGHRS and YFSETQ. With V trimmed by 1 base and J by 0 bases, 13 bases remained unmatched. The CDR3 bases are TGCGCCAGCAGCTTGTCTAACGCCCCAGCGGGGAGCTCCTACGAGCAGTACTTC. Protein product: CASSLSNAPAGSSYEQYF.

The rearrangement joins TRBV5-6 to TRBJ2-7, with a weak D call TRBD1 (5 bases). V lost 4 bases and J lost 6, with 14 bases in between. Germline assignment: CDR1 SGHDT and CDR2 YYEEEE. CDR3 length equals 13 residues. CDR3 amino acids: CASSPGQYREQYF. As DNA, the CDR3 is TGTGCCAGCAGCCCAGGGCAGTACCGCGAGCAGTACTTC.

The V call is TRBV5-1, the J call TRBJ2-7; 9 bases line up with TRBD2. CDR1 is SGHRS and CDR2 is YFSETQ in the germline V gene. CDR3 length: 16 amino acids. Trimming took 2 bases from V and 3 from J; bases not matched to a gene: 9. CDR3 sequence: CASSFNSGTSFYEQYF. CDR3 DNA sequence: TGCGCCAGCAGCTTCAACTCCGGGACTAGCTTCTACGAGCAGTACTTC. The entire variable domain, with the rest obtained from reference TRBV5-1 and TRBJ2-7, is as follows: KAGVTQTPRYLIKTRGQQVTLSCSPISGHRSVSWYQQTPGQGLQFLFEYFSETQRNKGNFPGRFSGRQFSNSRSEMNVSTLELGDSALYLCASSFNSGTSFYEQYFGPGTRLTVT.

As for this clone: Other DNA sequences in this sample translate to the same CDR3. The chain couples TRBV7-3 to TRBJ1-1, with D tentatively TRBD1 (6 bases). Trimming removed 4 bases at V and 5 bases at J, with 11 bases between. The CDR3 has 13 residues. Germline V gene data show CDR1 as SGHTA and CDR2 as FQGTGA. This chain's CDR3 is CASSSRGGTEAFF. DNA of the CDR3: TGTGCCAGCAGCTCCAGGGGAGGGACTGAAGCTTTCTTT.

This clone turned up a few times. The rearrangement uses TRBV7-3 and TRBJ2-1, with TRBD2 identical over 9 bases. Unmatched junction bases numbered 2, after V lost 4 bases and J lost 1 base. The CDR3 runs to 15 residues. The germline CDR1 and CDR2 sequences are SGHTA and FQGTGA. This CDR3 reads CASSSSGTSYNEQFF. CDR3 nucleotides: TGTGCCAGCAGCTCTAGCGGGACGTCCTACAATGAGCAGTTCTTC.

V is TRBV7-2 and J is TRBJ2-5; a possible D gene is TRBD1 (6 bases). V lost 5 bases and J lost 2, with 15 bases in between. From germline, CDR1 is SGHTA and CDR2 FQGNSA. There are 15 residues in the CDR3. The CDR3 DNA is TGTGCCAGCAGCCACGGAAGCGGACAGCAAGAGACCCAGTACTTC. Encoded protein: CASSHGSGQQETQYF.

This chain links TRBV19 with TRBJ2-3; 11 bases are a match to TRBD1. Germline V gives CDR1 LNHDA, CDR2 SQIVND (reference sequence). The CDR3 contains 14 residues. V trimming: 5 bases; J trimming: 5 bases; junction bases outside the gene matches: 3. The CDR3 here is CASSGTGGRDTQYF. The CDR3 DNA is TGTGCCAGTAGTGGGACAGGGGGAAGAGATACGCAGTATTTT.

The J gene is TRBJ1-2, the V gene TRBV28; D is unresolved. The V and J ends lost 4 bases and 4 bases respectively, with 7 bases between them. Germline values: CDR1 MDHEN, CDR2 SYDVKM. This CDR3 comprises 12 residues. The CDR3, as DNA: TGTGCCAGCAGTTCCGGTCTCTATGGCTACACCTTC. It is translated as CASSSGLYGYTF.

V gene TRBV7-3 combines with J gene TRBJ2-3; TRBD2 matches at 8 bases. The V segment lost 3 bases and the J segment 4 bases; nucleotides outside the gene matches: 3. CDR1 SGHTA and CDR2 FQGTGA come from the germline V gene. There are 14 residues in the CDR3. The CDR3 loop reads CASSFGGAADTQYF. The CDR3 DNA reads as TGTGCCAGCAGCTTCGGGGGGGCCGCAGATACGCAGTATTTT.

This chain links TRBV5-1 with TRBJ1-1; TRBD1 agrees at 7 bases. Germline assignment: CDR1 SGHRS and CDR2 YFSETQ. The CDR3 has 15 residues. Germline trimming cut 2 bases from V and 1 base from J; bases unmatched to any gene: 5. As DNA, the CDR3 is TGCGCCAGCAGCTTCGGGACAGTTCAGAACACTGAAGCTTTCTTT. Its translation: CASSFGTVQNTEAFF.

The J gene is TRBJ2-7, the V gene TRBV6-5, with D possibly TRBD1 on 6 matching bases. The V and J ends lost 2 bases and 7 bases respectively, with 15 bases between them. CDR3 size: 14 residues. Germline CDR1 reads MNHEY; CDR2 reads SVGAGI. CDR3 sequence reads: CASSYGTQKGEQYF. The DNA for the CDR3 is TGTGCCAGCAGTTACGGGACACAAAAGGGGGAGCAGTACTTC.

This clone was recorded only once. In DNA, the CDR3 is TGCGCCACCTCAAGCCGGGTGGATGAAAAACTGTTTTTT. Its protein product is CATSSRVDEKLFF. The gene calls are TRBV10-1 and TRBJ1-4; D remains ambiguous. The CDR3 contains 13 residues. Germline V gene sequence: CDR1 WNHNN, CDR2 SYGVQD (reference sequence). Trimming took off 10 bases at V and 6 bases at J, with 15 bases between the two ends.

This clone was seen just once. The chain links TRBV19 to TRBJ2-3; 10 bases fit TRBD2. This CDR3 is built from 15 residues. The V gene end was trimmed by 4 bases and the J gene end by 5 bases; junction bases not matched to a gene: 6. Germline-derived CDR1 and CDR2 are LNHDA and SQIVND (reference sequence). The CDR3 loop is CASSTLAGVGDTQYF. CDR3 DNA sequence: TGTGCCAGTAGTACCCTAGCGGGAGTTGGAGATACGCAGTATTTT.

The rearrangement uses TRBV15 and TRBJ2-6; 9 positions agree with TRBD1. The CDR3 extends over 17 amino acids. Germline assignment: CDR1 LNHNV and CDR2 YYDKDF (reference sequence). The junction had 7 bases not matched to a gene; V was cut back by 3 bases and J by 4 bases. The chain's CDR3 is CATSRGDRVLGANVLTF. DNA for the CDR3: TGTGCCACCAGCAGGGGGGACAGGGTGCTCGGGGCCAACGTCCTGACTTTC.